A single sample is the source of the 31 T cell receptor beta chains below, sequenced in a study of T cells in Graves' hyperthyroidism and ophthalmopathy (dated by TCRdb to between 2018 and 2020). Library construction relied on multiplex PCR. Sequencing used an Illumina HiSeq 2000. The TCR beta CDR3 regions were amplified from RNA transcripts. The TCR CDR3 was subjected to a first round of RT-PCR using the HTBI primer set and the Qiagen OneStep RT-PCR kit. Starting from the raw public reads, TCRdb applied fastp trimming at Q25, assembled clones with MiXCR and retained in-frame beta chains. Rows with one shared CDR3 protein collapse into an entry with the most common genes and DNA. For this sample the table gives 700,000 or so distinct CDR3 sequences, of which 16% were detected only once. The ten largest clones capture roughly 8% of the sample. What was sequenced was blood. These receptors were taken from a man between 18 and 35 years old with Graves' hyperthyroidism.

This clonotype was picked up many times. The J gene is TRBJ2-7, the V gene TRBV7-9, with D possibly being TRBD2 (5 bases). Trimming pared 1 base from V and 6 bases from J, leaving 16 bases between. CDR3 size: 15 residues. Germline CDR1 SEHNR, CDR2 FQNEAQ (reference sequence). CDR3 protein: CASSLEGSSKLEQYF. Here the CDR3 DNA reads TGTGCCAGCAGCTTAGAGGGTTCTAGCAAGCTCGAGCAGTACTTC. Combining the CDR3 with reference TRBV7-9 and TRBJ2-7 gives the whole variable domain DTGVSQNPRHKITKRGQNVTFRCDPISEHNRLYWYRQTLGQGPEFLTYFQNEAQLEKSRLLSDRFSAERPKGSFSTLEIQRTEQGDSAMYLCASSLEGSSKLEQYFGPGTRLTVT.

This clonotype was seen ten or more times. The chain recombines TRBV2 with TRBJ2-2; D might be TRBD2 (5 bases). This CDR3 is 15 amino acids long. V lost 4 bases to trimming and J lost 7 bases, with 16 bases between them. Germline V gene data show CDR1 as SNHLY and CDR2 as FYNNEI. The CDR3 loop reads CASSAPPPGNGELFF. The CDR3 region has the DNA TGTGCCAGCAGTGCCCCACCCCCGGGGAACGGGGAGCTGTTTTTT.

In this sample, this clonotype turned up many times. The CDR3 loop reads CASSLVIPGGSVYEQYF. CDR3 DNA: TGTGCCAGCAGCTTAGTCATCCCCGGGGGATCGGTCTACGAGCAGTACTTC. The V and J genes are TRBV7-9 and TRBJ2-7; D might be TRBD2 (6 bases). This CDR3 is built from 17 residues. Trimming removed 1 base at V and 3 bases at J, with 19 bases between. Germline CDR1 and CDR2: SEHNR and FQNEAQ (reference sequence). Full variable domain (remainder filled in from reference TRBV7-9 and TRBJ2-7): DTGVSQNPRHKITKRGQNVTFRCDPISEHNRLYWYRQTLGQGPEFLTYFQNEAQLEKSRLLSDRFSAERPKGSFSTLEIQRTEQGDSAMYLCASSLVIPGGSVYEQYFGPGTRLTVT.

The V gene is TRBV6-1, the J gene TRBJ1-1; D is unclear. The V gene lost 8 bases and the J gene lost 0 bases, with 10 bases spanning the gap. The CDR3 has 13 amino acids. Germline values: CDR1 MNHNS, CDR2 SASEGT. The CDR3 region is CASERTLNTEAFF. CDR3 coding DNA: TGTGCCAGCGAAAGAACATTGAACACTGAAGCTTTCTTT.

At least ten counts were recorded for this clonotype. CDR3 loop: CSARQTSGVRPSTDTQYF. CDR3 DNA sequence: TGCAGTGCTCGACAGACTAGCGGGGTCCGCCCCAGCACAGATACGCAGTATTTT. The chain carries TRBV20-1 and TRBJ2-3, with 11 nucleotides matching TRBD2. Germline CDR1 is DFQATT and CDR2 is SNEGSKA (reference sequence). Trimming removed 5 bases from V and 0 bases from J; junction bases left unmatched: 13. The CDR3 consists of 18 residues.

The table lists this clonotype with many counts. For the CDR3, the DNA is TGCAGTGCTCACAGGGGGCAAAACATTCAGTACTTC. Protein sequence: CSAHRGQNIQYF. The chain uses TRBV20-1 and TRBJ2-4; 9 nucleotides line up with TRBD1. Trimming at V came to 5 bases and at J to 5 bases, leaving 1 base not matched to a gene. Germline V lookup: CDR1 DFQATT, CDR2 SNEGSKA (reference sequence). The CDR3 has 12 residues.

On this clonotype itself: Its ends do not fully match the called genes, so a read error is possible. The gene calls are TRBV27 and TRBJ2-3; no clear D. CDR3 length: 17 residues. Per germline, CDR1 MNHEY and CDR2 SMNVEV (reference sequence). The chain's CDR3 is CASSLLSVVLSTDTRYF. In DNA, the CDR3 is TGTGCCAGCAGTTTATTATCGGTCGTACTGAGCACAGATACGCGGTATTTT.

The chain is built from TRBV29-1 and TRBJ1-2; D gene ambiguous. Germline CDR1 is SQVTM and CDR2 is ANQGSEA. The CDR3 is made up of 13 amino acids. Trimming removed 0 bases from V and 7 bases from J, with 12 bases in between. The CDR3 nucleotides read TGCAGCGTTGAAGACCAAACGGTTTCTGGCTACACCTTC. It is translated as CSVEDQTVSGYTF.

The chain carries TRBV28 and TRBJ1-5; 9 bases match TRBD1. Germline CDR1 reads MDHEN; CDR2 reads SYDVKM. This CDR3 comprises 14 residues. With 6 bases clipped from V and 6 bases from J, the junction kept 6 bases outside the gene matches. This CDR3 reads CASRRDRAVQPQHF. The CDR3 region has the DNA TGTGCCAGCAGGAGGGACAGGGCGGTTCAGCCCCAGCATTTT. The full variable domain, its missing parts supplied by reference TRBV28 and TRBJ1-5, is DVKVTQSSRYLVKRTGEKVFLECVQDMDHENMFWYRQDPGLGLRLIYFSYDVKMKEKGDIPEGYSVSREKKERFSLILESASTNQTSMYLCASRRDRAVQPQHFGDGTRLSIL.

This clonotype was observed a few times. The rearrangement links TRBV29-1 to TRBJ2-2, with 7 bases fitting TRBD1. The CDR3 loop spans 14 amino acids. Trimming cost V 6 bases and J 6 bases; bases outside gene matches: 10. Germline-derived CDR1 and CDR2 are SQVTM and ANQGSEA. CDR3 protein: CSVGRGGPPGELFF. For the CDR3, the DNA is TGCAGCGTCGGTAGAGGGGGCCCTCCCGGGGAGCTGTTTTTT.

There are many counts of this clonotype. The chain carries TRBV7-8 and TRBJ2-6; D gene unclear. CDR1 SGHVS and CDR2 FQNEAQ come from the germline V gene. Trimming left V 1 base short and J 0 bases short, with 7 bases between. The CDR3 covers 16 residues. CDR3 in amino acids: CASSLEYISGANVLTF. DNA for the CDR3: TGTGCCAGCAGCTTAGAATACATCTCTGGGGCCAACGTCCTGACTTTC.

Many counts were recorded for this clonotype. The rearrangement joins TRBV2 to TRBJ1-1; a weak D match, TRBD1 (6 bases). The CDR3 is 14 residues long. CDR1 is SNHLY and CDR2 is FYNNEI in the germline V gene. V was trimmed by 6 bases and J by 4 bases, leaving 15 bases between them. For the CDR3, the DNA is TGTGCCAGCAGCTGGACAGCCACCTCCACTGAAGCTTTCTTT. As protein: CASSWTATSTEAFF.

On this clonotype itself: Germline is not matched at one junction end, which may reflect a read error. The chain recombines TRBV28 with TRBJ2-7, with D perhaps being TRBD1 or TRBD2 (7 bases each). The V gene's germline CDR1 is MDHEN and CDR2 SYDVKM. The CDR3 consists of 14 residues. CDR3 loop: CAGRGGVRSYEQYF. The CDR3 DNA is TGTGCCGGCAGGGGGGGGGTTCGCTCCTACGAGCAGTACTTC.

The table lists this clonotype with a few counts. V is TRBV6-2 or TRBV6-3 and J is TRBJ2-7, with TRBD2 matching 14 bases. Germline V gene lookup returns CDR1 MNHEY and CDR2 SVGEGT. This CDR3 has 16 amino acids. Trimming took 5 bases from V and 3 from J; bases not matched to a gene: 6. The CDR3 region is CASSPVGLAGVYEQYF. DNA of the CDR3: TGTGCCAGCAGTCCGGTGGGACTAGCGGGAGTCTACGAGCAGTACTTC.

This clonotype has a handful of counts. CDR3: CASSVGDSYGYTF. The DNA for the CDR3 is TGTGCCAGCAGCGTAGGGGACAGCTATGGCTACACCTTC. This chain uses TRBV9 with TRBJ1-2, with 7 nucleotides matching TRBD1. Trimming cost V 0 bases and J 4 bases; bases outside gene matches: 0. Looked up from germline, CDR1 is SGDLS and CDR2 is YYNGEE. The CDR3 extends over 13 amino acids.

Ten or more counts support this clonotype. The chain combines TRBV3-1 with TRBJ2-3; D possibly corresponds to TRBD2 (7 bases). The germline V and J ends were trimmed by 0 bases and 2 bases, with 12 bases remaining between them. Germline V gives CDR1 LGHDT, CDR2 YNNKEL (reference sequence). The CDR3 contains 16 residues. CDR3 sequence reads: CASSQDRGDYTDTQYF. As DNA, the CDR3 is TGTGCCAGCAGCCAAGATAGGGGGGACTACACAGATACGCAGTATTTT.

This chain uses TRBV20-1 with TRBJ2-7, with TRBD2 matching 7 bases. V lost 3 bases, J lost 2 bases, and 10 bases stayed unmatched. Germline V gene lookup returns CDR1 DFQATT and CDR2 SNEGSKA (reference sequence). The CDR3 is made up of 15 amino acids. CDR3 region: CSASGWRESTYEQYF. The CDR3 coding sequence is TGCAGTGCTAGTGGTTGGCGGGAGAGCACCTACGAGCAGTACTTC.

There are many counts of this clonotype. The chain uses TRBV2 and TRBJ1-2, with a tentative D call TRBD1 (6 bases). This CDR3 is built from 13 residues. V lost 6 bases and J 5 bases, leaving 13 bases between the germline ends. Germline V lookup: CDR1 SNHLY, CDR2 FYNNEI. The CDR3 nucleotides read TGTGCCAGCAGAGCCCAGGGGAATTATGGCTACACCTTC. This sequence encodes CASRAQGNYGYTF.

This clonotype has at least ten counts. The chain uses TRBV3-1 and TRBJ2-1; 11 nucleotides agree with TRBD2. J gave up 4 bases and V 1 base, and 3 bases lay outside the gene matches. The V gene's germline CDR1 is LGHDT and CDR2 YNNKEL (reference sequence). The CDR3 totals 16 residues. Here the CDR3 DNA reads TGTGCCAGCAGCCAAGGGGGACTAGCGGTATACAATGAGCAGTTCTTC. This gives the protein CASSQGGLAVYNEQFF.

This clonotype came up many times. The chain recombines TRBV18 with TRBJ1-1; D is unclear. From germline, CDR1 is KGHSH and CDR2 LQKENI. The ends were cut back, 6 bases at V and 2 bases at J, with 16 bases in the middle. The CDR3 spans 15 residues. CDR3 residues: CASSPRVAENTEAFF. The CDR3 DNA is TGTGCCAGCTCGCCCCGGGTCGCAGAAAACACTGAAGCTTTCTTT.

This clonotype was detected many times. This chain connects TRBV27 to TRBJ2-1; 8 bases are a match to TRBD2. The CDR3 totals 16 residues. Germline trimming cut 5 bases from V and 2 bases from J; bases unmatched to any gene: 8. Germline CDR1 is MNHEY and CDR2 is SMNVEV (reference sequence). The CDR3 bases are TGTGCCAGCAGTGTTTCCGGGAGGGCGACCTACAATGAGCAGTTCTTC. This encodes CASSVSGRATYNEQFF.

This clonotype occurred many times. This sequence joins TRBV27 and TRBJ2-5; perhaps TRBD1 as D (6 bases). This CDR3 is 15 amino acids long. Germline V gene sequence: CDR1 MNHEY, CDR2 SMNVEV (reference sequence). V lost 3 bases, J lost 2 bases, and 13 bases lay in between. The CDR3 DNA follows: TGTGCCAGCAGTTTGATCGGACAGTGGCAAGAGACCCAGTACTTC. Its protein product is CASSLIGQWQETQYF.

This clonotype has only a few counts. V usage is TRBV11-2 and J usage is TRBJ2-3; D possibly corresponds to TRBD1 (5 bases). The length of the CDR3 is 16 residues. Germline-derived CDR1 and CDR2 are SGHAT and FQNNGV. Trimming left V 4 bases short and J 4 bases short, with 18 bases between. In DNA form, the CDR3 reads TGTGCCAGCAGCTGGAGACAGATCCAGCTCCCAGATACGCAGTATTTT. This codes for CASSWRQIQLPDTQYF.

This rearrangement joins TRBV18 to TRBJ2-7; either TRBD1 or TRBD2 may supply D (5 bases each). V was clipped by 3 bases and J by 9 bases, with 12 bases between them. The germline gives CDR1 KGHSH, CDR2 LQKENI. This CDR3 has 12 residues. CDR3 protein: CASSPGVRGQYF. DNA for the CDR3: TGTGCCAGCTCACCGGGGGTACGAGGGCAGTACTTC.

The chain has TRBV20-1 and TRBJ2-6; the D gene is possibly TRBD2 (6 bases). CDR1 is DFQATT, CDR2 SNEGSKA, per germline (reference sequence). This CDR3 spans 14 amino acids. With 3 bases removed from V and 2 bases from J, the gap between germline ends came to 8 bases. CDR3 loop: CSASGGTGANVLTF. DNA for the CDR3: TGCAGTGCTAGCGGAGGGACTGGGGCCAACGTCCTGACTTTC.

In its sample, this clonotype was seen many times. The V gene is TRBV18, the J gene TRBJ2-5, with 7 positions matching TRBD1. This CDR3 region has 15 residues. V lost 4 bases to trimming and J lost 7 bases; unmatched junction nucleotides: 12. Germline CDR1 reads KGHSH; CDR2 reads LQKENI. The CDR3 spells CASSRGTARFWTQYF. CDR3 nucleotides: TGTGCCAGCTCACGGGGGACAGCCCGCTTTTGGACCCAGTACTTC.

Notes on this clonotype: Sequence at one end of the junction differs from germline and may be a read error. The V and J genes are TRBV19 and TRBJ1-1; a possible D gene is TRBD1 (5 bases). The germline V gene has CDR1 LNHDA and CDR2 SQIVND (reference sequence). CDR3 length: 14 amino acids. The CDR3 is CASSINRQNTEALF. CDR3 nucleotide sequence: TGTGCCAGTAGTATTAACAGACAGAACACTGAAGCTCTCTTT.

In this sample, this clonotype turned up many times. This chain uses TRBV20-1 with TRBJ2-3; TRBD2 agrees at 8 bases. The CDR3 is 14 amino acids. V shed 7 bases and J 2 bases; nucleotides not matched to a gene: 8. Germline lookup yields CDR1 DFQATT and CDR2 SNEGSKA (reference sequence). CDR3 in amino acids: CSGKAAGDTDTQYF. In nucleotides, the CDR3 is TGCAGTGGGAAGGCAGCGGGAGACACAGATACGCAGTATTTT.

The chain has TRBV12-3 or TRBV12-4 and TRBJ2-1; TRBD2 is a possible D gene (6 bases). The germline V and J ends were trimmed by 5 bases and 8 bases, with 25 bases remaining between them. The CDR3 runs to 17 residues. In DNA form, the CDR3 reads TGTGCCAGCAGTCCCAGACTAGTCCTCAACAATGTCGATGAGCAGTTCTTC. Amino acid sequence: CASSPRLVLNNVDEQFF.

This clonotype has just a few counts. The chain is built from TRBV7-2 and TRBJ2-3, with TRBD2 matching over 8 bases. In germline, CDR1 is SGHTA, CDR2 FQGNSA. The CDR3 loop spans 18 amino acids. J was trimmed by 7 bases and V by 0 bases; bases with no gene match: 15. CDR3: CASSLAGDYGGRLHTQYF. In DNA form, the CDR3 reads TGTGCCAGCAGCTTAGCGGGTGACTATGGCGGGAGGTTACATACGCAGTATTTT.

The J gene is TRBJ2-2, the V gene TRBV7-6; D is undetermined. Trimming pared 3 bases from V and 5 bases from J, leaving 13 bases between. This CDR3 is 15 amino acids long. Germline V lookup: CDR1 SGHVS, CDR2 FNYEAQ. CDR3 sequence: CASSLWQFGTGELFF. The CDR3 DNA sequence: TGTGCCAGCAGCTTGTGGCAGTTCGGGACCGGGGAGCTGTTTTTT.